This entry features one TCR beta chain sequence. Alongside a J-beta primer mix, a sample-barcoded 5' primer served in a second PCR lasting roughly 7 to 11 cycles. Each CDR3 protein is one row after TCRdb ran MiXCR on the 5' RACE reads. Of roughly 730,000 distinct CDR3 sequences listed, about 56% were seen once; the top ten hold under 30%. This entry belongs to a study of blood T cells in healthy people across ages. Every sample gave at least 5 micrograms of total RNA when it was extracted. Germline V gene sequence: CDR1 DFQATT, CDR2 SNEGSKA (reference sequence). CDR3 size: 13 residues. Deletions cut 7 bases from V and 1 base from J, with 12 bases between.

This TCR derives from a man aged 40-50 years in good health. The chain carries TRBV20-1 and TRBJ2-3, with D unclear. What was sequenced was blood. CDR3 bases: TGCAGTGTGTGGGAAGGCGGCACAGATACGCAGTATTTT. It is translated as CSVWEGGTDTQYF.